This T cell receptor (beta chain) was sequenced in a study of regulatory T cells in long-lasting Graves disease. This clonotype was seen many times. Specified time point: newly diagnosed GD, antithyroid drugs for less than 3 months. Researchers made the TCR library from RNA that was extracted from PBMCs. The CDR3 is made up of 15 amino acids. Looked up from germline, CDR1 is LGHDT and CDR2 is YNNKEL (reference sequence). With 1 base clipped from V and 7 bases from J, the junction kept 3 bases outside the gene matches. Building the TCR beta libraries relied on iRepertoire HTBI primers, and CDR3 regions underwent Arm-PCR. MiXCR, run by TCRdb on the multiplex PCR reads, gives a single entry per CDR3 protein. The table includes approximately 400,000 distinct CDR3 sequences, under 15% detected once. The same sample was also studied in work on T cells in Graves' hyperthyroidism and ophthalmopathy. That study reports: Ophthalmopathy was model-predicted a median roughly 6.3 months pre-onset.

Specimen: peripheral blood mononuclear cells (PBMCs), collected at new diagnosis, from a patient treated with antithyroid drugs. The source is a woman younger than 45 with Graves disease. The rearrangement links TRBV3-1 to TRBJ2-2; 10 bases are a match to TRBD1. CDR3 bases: TGTGCCAGCAGCCAAGGGTGGACAGGGGGCGGGGAGCTGTTTTTT. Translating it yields CASSQGWTGGGELFF.